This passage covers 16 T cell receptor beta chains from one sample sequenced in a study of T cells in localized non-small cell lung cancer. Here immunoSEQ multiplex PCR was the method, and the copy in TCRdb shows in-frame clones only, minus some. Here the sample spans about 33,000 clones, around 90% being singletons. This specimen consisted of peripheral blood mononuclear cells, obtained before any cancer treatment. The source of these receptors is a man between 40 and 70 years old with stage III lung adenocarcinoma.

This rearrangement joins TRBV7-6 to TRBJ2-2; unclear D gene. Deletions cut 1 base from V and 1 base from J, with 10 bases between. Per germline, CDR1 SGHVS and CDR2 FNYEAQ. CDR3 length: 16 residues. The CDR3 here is CASSLVGPGNTGELFF. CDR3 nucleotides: TGTGCCAGCAGCTTAGTAGGTCCGGGGAACACCGGGGAGCTGTTTTTT.

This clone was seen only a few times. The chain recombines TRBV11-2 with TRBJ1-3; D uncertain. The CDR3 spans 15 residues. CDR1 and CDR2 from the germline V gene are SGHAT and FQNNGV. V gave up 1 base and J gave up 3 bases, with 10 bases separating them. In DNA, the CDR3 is TGTGCCAGCAGCTTAGCCAGGACGTTTGGAAACACCATATATTTT. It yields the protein CASSLARTFGNTIYF.

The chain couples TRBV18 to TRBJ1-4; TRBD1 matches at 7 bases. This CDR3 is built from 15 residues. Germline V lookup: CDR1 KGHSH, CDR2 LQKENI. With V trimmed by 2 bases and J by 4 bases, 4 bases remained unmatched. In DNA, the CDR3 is TGTGCCAGCTCACCAGGGACAGCGATTAATGAAAAACTGTTTTTT. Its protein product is CASSPGTAINEKLFF.

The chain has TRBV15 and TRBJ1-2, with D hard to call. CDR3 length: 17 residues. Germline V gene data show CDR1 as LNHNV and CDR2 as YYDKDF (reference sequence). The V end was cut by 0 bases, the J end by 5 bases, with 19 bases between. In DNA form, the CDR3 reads TGTGCCACCAGCAGAGATCCGGAACGATTAAATTGGTATGGCTACACCTTC. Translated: CATSRDPERLNWYGYTF. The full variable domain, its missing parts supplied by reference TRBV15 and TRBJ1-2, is DAMVIQNPRYQVTQFGKPVTLSCSQTLNHNVMYWYQQKSSQAPKLLFHYYDKDFNNEADTPDNFQSRRPNTSFCFLDIRSPGLGDTAMYLCATSRDPERLNWYGYTFGSGTRLTVV.

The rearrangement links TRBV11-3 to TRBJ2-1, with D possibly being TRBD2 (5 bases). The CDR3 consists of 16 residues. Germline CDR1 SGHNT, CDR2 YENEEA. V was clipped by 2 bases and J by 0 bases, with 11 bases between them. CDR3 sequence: CASSLKSGRSYNEQFF. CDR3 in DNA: TGTGCCAGCAGCTTAAAAAGCGGCCGCTCCTACAATGAGCAGTTCTTC. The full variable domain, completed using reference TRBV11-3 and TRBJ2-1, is EAGVVQSPRYKIIEKKQPVAFWCNPISGHNTLYWYLQNLGQGPELLIRYENEEAVDDSQLPKDRFSAERLKGVDSTLKIQPAELGDSAVYLCASSLKSGRSYNEQFFGPGTRLTVL.

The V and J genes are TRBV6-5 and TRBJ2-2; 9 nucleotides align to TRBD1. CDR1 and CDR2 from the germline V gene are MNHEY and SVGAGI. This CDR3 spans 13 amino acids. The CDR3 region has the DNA TGTGCATCGGGACAGGGGAACACCGGGGAGCTGTTTTTT. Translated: CASGQGNTGELFF.

CDR3 coding DNA: TGTGCCAGCAAACCTGGACTAGCGGGCGGCGGGGAGCTGTTTTTT. Its translation is CASKPGLAGGGELFF. The chain recombines TRBV2 with TRBJ2-2; the match to TRBD2 covers 11 bases. CDR3 length equals 15 residues. The germline V gene has CDR1 SNHLY and CDR2 FYNNEI. Trimming removed 7 bases from V and 7 bases from J; junction bases left unmatched: 8.

CDR3 DNA: TGTGCCAGCAGCTTAGGGCAGGGTCTAAACTATGGCTACACCTTC. It encodes CASSLGQGLNYGYTF. V usage is TRBV11-2 and J usage is TRBJ1-2, with a tentative D call TRBD1 (5 bases). V gave up 1 base and J gave up 2 bases, with 11 bases separating them. The V gene's germline CDR1 is SGHAT and CDR2 FQNNGV. The CDR3 runs 15 residues.

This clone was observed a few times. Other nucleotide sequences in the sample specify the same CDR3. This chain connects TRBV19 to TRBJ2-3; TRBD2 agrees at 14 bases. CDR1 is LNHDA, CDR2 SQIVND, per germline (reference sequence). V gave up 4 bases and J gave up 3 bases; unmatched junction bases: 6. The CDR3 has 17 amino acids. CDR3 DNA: TGTGCCAGTAGTAGAGGGACTAGCGGGGGATCGACAGATACGCAGTATTTT. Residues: CASSRGTSGGSTDTQYF.

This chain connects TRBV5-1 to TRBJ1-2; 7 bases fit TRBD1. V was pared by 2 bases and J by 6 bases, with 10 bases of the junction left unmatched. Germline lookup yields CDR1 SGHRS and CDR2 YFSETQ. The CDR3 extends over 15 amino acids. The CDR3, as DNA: TGCGCCAGCAGCTTCAACAGGGGCACAAGTGATGGCTACACCTTC. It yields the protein CASSFNRGTSDGYTF.

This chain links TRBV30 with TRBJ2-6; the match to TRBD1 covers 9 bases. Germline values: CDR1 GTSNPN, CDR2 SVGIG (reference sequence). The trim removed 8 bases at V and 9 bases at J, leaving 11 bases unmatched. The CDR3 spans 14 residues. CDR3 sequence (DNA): TGTGCCCGACAGGCGGGACAGGGTGTCAACGTCCTGACTTTC. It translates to CARQAGQGVNVLTF.

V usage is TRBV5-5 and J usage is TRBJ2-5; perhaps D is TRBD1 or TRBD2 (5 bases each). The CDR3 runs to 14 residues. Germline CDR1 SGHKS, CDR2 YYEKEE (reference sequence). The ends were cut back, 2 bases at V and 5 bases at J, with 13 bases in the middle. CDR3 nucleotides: TGTGCCAGCAGCTTCGGGGCCCTTTTGGAGACCCAGTACTTC. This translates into CASSFGALLETQYF.

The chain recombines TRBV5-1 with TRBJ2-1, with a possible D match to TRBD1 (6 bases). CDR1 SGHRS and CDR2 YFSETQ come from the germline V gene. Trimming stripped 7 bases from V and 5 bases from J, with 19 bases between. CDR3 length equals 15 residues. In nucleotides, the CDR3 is TGCGCCAGCGGAACAGCTCGCGGACAGCACAATGAGCAGTTCTTC. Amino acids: CASGTARGQHNEQFF.

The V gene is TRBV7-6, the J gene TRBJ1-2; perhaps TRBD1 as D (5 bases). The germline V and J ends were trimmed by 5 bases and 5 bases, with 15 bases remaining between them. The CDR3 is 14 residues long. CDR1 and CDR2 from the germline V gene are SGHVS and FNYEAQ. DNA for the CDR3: TGTGCCAGCAGCCGGGACGGAACTTCTTATGGCTACACCTTC. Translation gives CASSRDGTSYGYTF.

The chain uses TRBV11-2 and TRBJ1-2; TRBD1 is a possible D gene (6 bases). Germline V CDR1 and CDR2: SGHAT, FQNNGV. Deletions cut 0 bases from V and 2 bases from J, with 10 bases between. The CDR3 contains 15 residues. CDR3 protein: CASSLDRTENYGYTF. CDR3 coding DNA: TGTGCCAGCAGCTTAGATCGGACAGAAAACTATGGCTACACCTTC.

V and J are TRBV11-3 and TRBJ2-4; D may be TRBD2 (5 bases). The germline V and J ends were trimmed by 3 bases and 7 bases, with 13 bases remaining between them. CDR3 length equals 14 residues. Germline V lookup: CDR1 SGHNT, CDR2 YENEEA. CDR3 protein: CASSLDSLRNIQYF. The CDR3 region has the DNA TGTGCCAGCAGCTTGGACTCCTTACGGAACATTCAGTACTTC.